The next 30 T cell receptor beta chains were all read from a single sample in a study of blood T cell repertoires in COVID-19. TCRdb's copy holds only in-frame clones and misses some; the assay was immunoSEQ multiplex PCR. The profile covers about 250,000 clones, with over 80% appearing a single time and around 25% taken by the ten largest. Sample: peripheral blood. The receptors originated from a man aged 35-49 years with acute or convalescent COVID-19.

The V gene is TRBV27, the J gene TRBJ2-7, with TRBD2 matching 8 bases. CDR1 MNHEY and CDR2 SMNVEV come from the germline V gene (reference sequence). V was clipped by 0 bases and J by 2 bases; unmatched bases: 3. CDR3 length equals 15 residues. CDR3 DNA: TGTGCCAGCAGTTTATCTAGCGGGGCGGCCTACGAGCAGTACTTC. Amino acids: CASSLSSGAAYEQYF.

The chain combines TRBV11-2 with TRBJ2-7; TRBD2 agrees at 7 bases. Trimming cost V 1 base and J 2 bases; bases outside gene matches: 14. CDR3 length: 18 amino acids. CDR1 and CDR2 from the germline V gene are SGHAT and FQNNGV. DNA for the CDR3: TGTGCCAGCAGCTTAGTTGGGGTCGGAACTAGCGCAGCCTACGAGCAGTACTTC. Translating it yields CASSLVGVGTSAAYEQYF.

This clone was detected only a few times. The rearrangement links TRBV29-1 to TRBJ1-3, with TRBD1 matching over 7 bases. Germline trimming cut 2 bases from V and 4 bases from J; bases unmatched to any gene: 5. CDR3 length: 14 amino acids. Germline assignment: CDR1 SQVTM and CDR2 ANQGSEA. The CDR3 DNA sequence: TGCAGCGTTGAAAAGGGGGCGGTCGGAAACACCATATATTTT. Translated, it gives CSVEKGAVGNTIYF.

The V call is TRBV11-2, the J call TRBJ2-1; 8 bases are shared with TRBD2. Germline trimming cut 5 bases from V and 14 bases from J; bases unmatched to any gene: 5. CDR3 size: 11 residues. Germline assignment: CDR1 SGHAT and CDR2 FQNNGV. The CDR3 nucleotides are TGTGCCAGCAGCCTGGGACTAGTAGAGTTCTTC. Its translation: CASSLGLVEFF. The whole variable domain, filled in from reference TRBV11-2 and TRBJ2-1, reads EAGVAQSPRYKIIEKRQSVAFWCNPISGHATLYWYQQILGQGPKLLIQFQNNGVVDDSQLPKDRFSAERLKGVDSTLKIQPAKLEDSAVYLCASSLGLVEFFGPGTRLTVL.

The V and J genes are TRBV7-9 and TRBJ2-3; D possibly corresponds to TRBD2 (7 bases). CDR1 SEHNR and CDR2 FQNEAQ come from the germline V gene (reference sequence). Trimming cost V 0 bases and J 1 base, with 20 bases left between them. The CDR3 is 19 residues long. The CDR3 DNA sequence: TGTGCCAGCAGCTTAGCGCGAGTAGCGCGAGGGGGGGGCACAGATACGCAGTATTTT. Translated, it gives CASSLARVARGGGTDTQYF.

This clone was observed a single time. The rearrangement links TRBV11-2 to TRBJ2-1, with 8 bases fitting TRBD2. J was trimmed by 4 bases and V by 7 bases; bases with no gene match: 21. Germline V gene lookup returns CDR1 SGHAT and CDR2 FQNNGV. CDR3 length: 19 residues. CDR3 DNA: TGTGCCAGCAACCTTGGTTCGATAGCGGGATCGGTTAAGTACAATGAGCAGTTCTTC. It is translated as CASNLGSIAGSVKYNEQFF.

The gene calls are TRBV11-2 and TRBJ2-2, with a weak D call TRBD1 (5 bases). This CDR3 has 14 amino acids. Trimming took off 2 bases at V and 3 bases at J, with 7 bases between the two ends. Germline V lookup: CDR1 SGHAT, CDR2 FQNNGV. In DNA form, the CDR3 reads TGTGCCAGCAGCTTATCACAGGACACCGGGGAGCTGTTTTTT. The encoded protein is CASSLSQDTGELFF. The complete variable domain, with remaining parts taken from reference TRBV11-2 and TRBJ2-2, reads EAGVAQSPRYKIIEKRQSVAFWCNPISGHATLYWYQQILGQGPKLLIQFQNNGVVDDSQLPKDRFSAERLKGVDSTLKIQPAKLEDSAVYLCASSLSQDTGELFFGEGSRLTVL.

The J gene is TRBJ2-1, the V gene TRBV24-1; a weak D match, TRBD2 (5 bases). V lost 9 bases to trimming and J lost 1 base, with 12 bases between them. The CDR3 loop spans 14 amino acids. In germline, CDR1 is KGHDR, CDR2 SFDVKD. CDR3 in amino acids: CATSPSGSYNEQFF. DNA for the CDR3: TGTGCCACCTCCCCCTCGGGATCCTACAATGAGCAGTTCTTC.

This rearrangement joins TRBV2 to TRBJ2-1; 10 nucleotides agree with TRBD2. Trimming removed 10 bases from V and 6 bases from J; junction bases left unmatched: 9. Per the germline V gene, CDR1 is SNHLY and CDR2 is FYNNEI. This CDR3 region has 14 residues. Here the CDR3 reads CATSGLAGVNEQFF. CDR3 DNA sequence: TGTGCCACATCGGGGCTAGCGGGAGTCAATGAGCAGTTCTTC.

The chain combines TRBV19 with TRBJ1-5; possibly TRBD1 for D (6 bases). V gave up 9 bases and J gave up 0 bases, with 15 bases separating them. Germline lookup yields CDR1 LNHDA and CDR2 SQIVND (reference sequence). The length of the CDR3 is 15 residues. The CDR3 DNA follows: TGTGCCAGCAAGACAGGCTACAATAGCAATCAGCCCCAGCATTTT. Translating gives CASKTGYNSNQPQHF. The whole variable domain, remainder taken from reference TRBV19 and TRBJ1-5, is DGGITQSPKYLFRKEGQNVTLSCEQNLNHDAMYWYRQDPGQGLRLIYYSQIVNDFQKGDIAEGYSVSREKKESFPLTVTSAQKNPTAFYLCASKTGYNSNQPQHFGDGTRLSIL.

The rearrangement joins TRBV7-2 to TRBJ2-1, with 9 bases fitting TRBD2. This CDR3 contains 18 residues. The trim removed 3 bases at V and 4 bases at J, leaving 13 bases unmatched. Germline V gene data show CDR1 as SGHTA and CDR2 as FQGNSA. CDR3 loop: CASSFSPSGIGLYNEQFF. The CDR3 DNA is TGTGCCAGCAGCTTTTCACCTAGCGGGATCGGCTTATACAATGAGCAGTTCTTC.

The genes are TRBV6-2 or TRBV6-3 and TRBJ1-1; D gene unclear. V gave up 5 bases and J gave up 5 bases, with 12 bases separating them. In germline, CDR1 is MNHEY, CDR2 SVGEGT. The CDR3 length is 13 residues. The CDR3 loop reads CASSPRAGTEAFF. The CDR3 coding sequence is TGTGCCAGCAGTCCCCGGGCGGGGACTGAAGCTTTCTTT.

This clone was counted between two and nine times. The J gene is TRBJ1-1, the V gene TRBV21-1; the D call of TRBD1 is as the table states it, not checked on the DNA. TRBV21-1 is reported as a pseudogene. This CDR3 has 14 residues. CDR3: CASSGNSGNTEAFF. CDR3 coding DNA: TGTGCCAGCAGCGGTAACTCAGGGAACACTGAAGCTTTCTTT.

The chain links TRBV7-9 to TRBJ1-4, with no clear D. Germline CDR1 and CDR2: SEHNR and FQNEAQ (reference sequence). The CDR3 is made up of 15 amino acids. V shed 8 bases and J shed 5 bases, with 18 bases lying between them. The CDR3 DNA sequence: TGTGCCAGCCAGACTCCCGGGTCTCGAAATGAAAAACTGTTTTTT. It is translated as CASQTPGSRNEKLFF.

This clone appeared once. The DNA of the CDR3 is TGCAGCGTTACGGGGACAGCGGCTAATGAAAAACTGTTTTTT. Protein: CSVTGTAANEKLFF. This chain uses TRBV29-1 with TRBJ1-4, with 7 nucleotides matching TRBD1. Germline V CDR1 and CDR2: SQVTM, ANQGSEA. V shed 5 bases and J 3 bases; nucleotides not matched to a gene: 6. CDR3 length equals 14 residues. Looking up the rest from reference TRBV29-1 and TRBJ1-4 gives the full variable domain: SAVISQKPSRDICQRGTSLTIQCQVDSQVTMMFWYRQQPGQSLTLIATANQGSEATYESGFVIDKFPISRPNLTFSTLTVSNMSPEDSSIYLCSVTGTAANEKLFFGSGTQLSVL.

The rearrangement uses TRBV10-3 and TRBJ1-1, with 10 bases that match TRBD1. J gave up 6 bases and V 3 bases, and 7 bases lay outside the gene matches. This CDR3 is 15 amino acids long. Germline loops: CDR1 ENHRY, CDR2 SYGVKD. The CDR3 is CAISDYRDRGPEAFF. The CDR3 coding sequence is TGTGCCATCAGTGATTACCGGGACAGGGGCCCTGAAGCTTTCTTT.

This clone was counted a single time. The chain is built from TRBV24-1 and TRBJ2-1; 8 positions agree with TRBD2. CDR1 and CDR2 (germline): KGHDR, SFDVKD. The J segment lost 8 bases and the V segment lost 5 bases, leaving 13 bases of the junction unmatched. The CDR3 runs to 16 residues. CDR3 residues: CATSGTTSGSFDEQFF. In DNA form, the CDR3 reads TGTGCCACCAGTGGAACAACGAGCGGGAGCTTCGATGAGCAGTTCTTC.

As DNA, the CDR3 is TGTGCCAGCAGCCGGCGGGCAGCGACGAGCTCCTACGAGCAGTACTTC. This gives the protein CASSRRAATSSYEQYF. The rearrangement joins TRBV5-4 to TRBJ2-7; D possibly corresponds to TRBD2 (5 bases). There are 16 residues in the CDR3. Trimming took off 4 bases at V and 0 bases at J, with 17 bases between the two ends. Germline values: CDR1 SGHNT, CDR2 YYREEE (reference sequence).

This chain joins TRBV12-5 and TRBJ1-1; TRBD1 matches at 8 bases. This CDR3 spans 17 amino acids. CDR1 and CDR2 (germline): LGHNT, FRNRAP. The J segment lost 5 bases and the V segment lost 1 base, leaving 12 bases of the junction unmatched. In nucleotides, the CDR3 is TGTGCTAGTGGTTTGGGGGCCGGGACAGGCATAGTAACTGAAGCTTTCTTT. As protein: CASGLGAGTGIVTEAFF.

The chain couples TRBV28 to TRBJ1-4; D is undetermined. The CDR3 contains 14 residues. Germline V gene data show CDR1 as MDHEN and CDR2 as SYDVKM. Trimming removed 5 bases at V and 4 bases at J, with 11 bases between. Here the CDR3 DNA reads TGTGCCAGCAGTCTACCGCTAGGTAATGAAAAACTGTTTTTT. It encodes CASSLPLGNEKLFF.

J is TRBJ2-2 and V is TRBV5-1; D possibly corresponds to TRBD2 (5 bases). This CDR3 contains 12 residues. Germline CDR1 reads SGHRS; CDR2 reads YFSETQ. V was clipped by 5 bases and J by 5 bases, with 7 bases between them. CDR3 loop: CASRGGTGELFF. The CDR3 DNA is TGCGCCAGCAGAGGCGGGACCGGGGAGCTGTTTTTT. Variable domain in full (rest from reference TRBV5-1 and TRBJ2-2): KAGVTQTPRYLIKTRGQQVTLSCSPISGHRSVSWYQQTPGQGLQFLFEYFSETQRNKGNFPGRFSGRQFSNSRSEMNVSTLELGDSALYLCASRGGTGELFFGEGSRLTVL.

The chain carries TRBV29-1 and TRBJ2-7, with 8 bases that match TRBD1. From germline, CDR1 is SQVTM and CDR2 ANQGSEA. The CDR3 totals 12 residues. V shed 6 bases and J 0 bases; nucleotides not matched to a gene: 1. The chain's CDR3 is CSVGQGSYEQYF. The DNA of the CDR3 is TGCAGCGTAGGACAGGGCTCCTACGAGCAGTACTTC.

About this clone: Other DNA sequences in the same sample also yield this CDR3. The CDR3: CASSAGQGYYGYTF. DNA of the CDR3: TGCGCCAGCAGCGCAGGACAGGGGTACTATGGCTACACCTTC. This chain joins TRBV5-1 and TRBJ1-2; TRBD1 matches at 9 bases. The germline CDR1 and CDR2 sequences are SGHRS and YFSETQ. The CDR3 sequence is 14 residues long. Trimming took 4 bases from V and 3 from J; bases not matched to a gene: 4.

This clone has a single count. This chain connects TRBV7-6 to TRBJ2-1, with 8 positions matching TRBD2. Germline values: CDR1 SGHVS, CDR2 FNYEAQ. Germline trimming cut 1 base from V and 5 bases from J; bases unmatched to any gene: 13. CDR3 length: 18 amino acids. The CDR3 is CASSLVAGLVSRNNEQFF. In DNA form, the CDR3 reads TGTGCCAGCAGCTTAGTAGCGGGGCTAGTCTCTAGAAACAATGAGCAGTTCTTC.

The chain combines TRBV25-1 with TRBJ2-5, with 8 bases that match TRBD2. J gave up 0 bases and V 7 bases, and 4 bases lay outside the gene matches. Per germline, CDR1 MGHDK and CDR2 SYGVNS. This CDR3 has 14 amino acids. The CDR3 DNA is TGTGCCAGCACGACTAGCGAGTACCAAGAGACCCAGTACTTC. Protein product: CASTTSEYQETQYF.

The CDR3 sequence is CASSHSNEQFF. CDR3 in DNA: TGTGCCAGCAGTCACAGCAATGAGCAGTTCTTC. The chain is built from TRBV6-5 and TRBJ2-1, with unresolved D. V lost 5 bases and J 6 bases, leaving 5 bases between the germline ends. The germline V gene encodes CDR1 MNHEY and CDR2 SVGAGI. This CDR3 region has 11 residues.

The genes are TRBV18 and TRBJ2-1; 7 nucleotides align to TRBD2. The CDR3 runs 16 residues. V lost 3 bases, J lost 2 bases, and 7 bases stayed unmatched. Germline lookup yields CDR1 KGHSH and CDR2 LQKENI. For the CDR3, the DNA is TGTGCCAGCTCACCGTCCTCTAGCGGAGCCTACAATGAGCAGTTCTTC. Protein: CASSPSSSGAYNEQFF.

The chain uses TRBV11-1 and TRBJ2-2, with a possible D match to TRBD1 (5 bases). CDR3 length equals 14 residues. Trimming left V 4 bases short and J 2 bases short, with 8 bases between. The germline CDR1 and CDR2 sequences are SGHAT and FQDESV (reference sequence). CDR3 bases: TGTGCCAGCAGCTGGGGCCGTAACACCGGGGAGCTGTTTTTT. Translation: CASSWGRNTGELFF.

The CDR3, as DNA: TGTGCCAGCAGTTCCTCTGGACTAGCGGGAGAAGGGCCGCGGGAGCAGTACTTC. Protein product: CASSSSGLAGEGPREQYF. V is TRBV27 and J is TRBJ2-7, with TRBD2 identical over 13 bases. The CDR3 is 18 residues long. Germline V gene data show CDR1 as MNHEY and CDR2 as SMNVEV (reference sequence). J gave up 7 bases and V 4 bases, and 16 bases lay outside the gene matches.

CDR3 loop: CASSIDIGGNTEAFF. DNA for the CDR3: TGTGCCAGCAGCATAGATATTGGAGGGAACACTGAAGCTTTCTTT. This sequence joins TRBV5-4 and TRBJ1-1; D is unclear. The CDR3 has 15 residues. Germline loops: CDR1 SGHNT, CDR2 YYREEE (reference sequence). V was pared by 4 bases and J by 1 base, with 14 bases between.